The table lists the clone carrying this T cell receptor (beta chain) with a few counts. The source of the sample is a study of OX40 agonist ivuxolimab in advanced cancers. Using immunoSEQ multiplex PCR, the repertoire was profiled, and TCRdb retains in-frame clones only, with some absent. The profile shows approximately 80,000 clones, approximately 85% of them singletons. CDR1 is MNHNS, CDR2 SASEGT, per germline. This CDR3 has 15 residues. Deletions cut 2 bases from V and 1 base from J, with 11 bases between. The material sequenced was CD4+ or CD8+ T cells sorted from blood, taken in a trial of the OX40 agonist ivuxolimab. This clonotype was sampled from an adult with an advanced solid tumor such as melanoma, head and neck, liver or kidney cancer. This chain joins TRBV6-1 and TRBJ2-5; D is perhaps TRBD1 (6 bases). CDR3: CASSEYTGTQETQYF. The DNA of the CDR3 is TGTGCCAGCAGTGAATACACAGGGACCCAAGAGACCCAGTACTTC.